What follows are 10 T cell receptor beta chains derived from one specimen sequenced in a study of spatial heterogeneity in lung cancer. TCRdb re-analysed the 5' RACE reads in MiXCR, keeping a single row per CDR3 protein. The profile covers around 66,000 distinct CDR3 sequences, with 6.3% appearing a single time and roughly 15% taken by the ten largest. Time point defined: sample taken at primary tumor resection. Material: PBMCs, obtained at surgery. The receptors were gathered from a female donor with early-stage non-small cell lung cancer.

This clonotype is medium-sized. The rearrangement joins TRBV28 to TRBJ2-7; no reliable D call. Germline CDR1 and CDR2: MDHEN and SYDVKM. CDR3 length: 12 residues. V lost 5 bases to trimming and J lost 2 bases, with 7 bases between them. CDR3 DNA: TGTGCCAGCAGTATCCTCACCTACGAGCAGTACTTC. Amino acid sequence: CASSILTYEQYF.

This clonotype was detected only a few times. J is TRBJ2-2 and V is TRBV18; 8 bases agree with TRBD1. Germline trimming cut 1 base from V and 5 bases from J; bases unmatched to any gene: 3. Germline V gene sequence: CDR1 KGHSH, CDR2 LQKENI. CDR3 length: 15 amino acids. CDR3 region: CASSPQTGETGELFF. CDR3 nucleotides: TGTGCCAGCTCACCACAGACAGGGGAGACCGGGGAGCTGTTTTTT.

The rearrangement joins TRBV9 to TRBJ2-2; possibly TRBD2 for D (6 bases). The CDR3 length is 15 residues. Germline V gene lookup returns CDR1 SGDLS and CDR2 YYNGEE. V lost 4 bases and J lost 9, with 19 bases in between. The CDR3 loop reads CASSPRDLPMRELFF. The DNA for the CDR3 is TGTGCCAGCAGCCCCCGGGACTTGCCTATGAGGGAGCTGTTTTTT. Complete variable domain (other parts from reference TRBV9 and TRBJ2-2): DSGVTQTPKHLITATGQRVTLRCSPRSGDLSVYWYQQSLDQGLQFLIQYYNGEERAKGNILERFSAQQFPDLHSELNLSSLELGDSALYFCASSPRDLPMRELFFGEGSRLTVL.

This clonotype appeared a few times. J is TRBJ2-2 and V is TRBV29-1; tentatively, D is TRBD1 or TRBD2 (7 bases each). CDR1 is SQVTM, CDR2 ANQGSEA, per germline. This CDR3 is built from 17 residues. Trimming pared 6 bases from V and 6 bases from J, leaving 26 bases between. The CDR3 sequence is CSVILNDREGKSGELFF. In DNA, the CDR3 is TGCAGCGTCATACTCAATGACAGGGAGGGGAAGTCCGGGGAGCTGTTTTTT.

This clonotype was counted many times. This chain uses TRBV12-3 or TRBV12-4 with TRBJ1-5; TRBD1 matches at 8 bases. The trim removed 5 bases at V and 1 base at J, leaving 4 bases unmatched. This CDR3 region has 15 residues. The CDR3 coding sequence is TGTGCCAGCAGTCCCGGGACAGGAAGCAATCAGCCCCAGCATTTT. Translation gives CASSPGTGSNQPQHF.

This clonotype was recorded a few times. The V call is TRBV3-1, the J call TRBJ2-7, with no clear D. V was trimmed by 0 bases and J by 3 bases, leaving 9 bases between them. CDR1 and CDR2 (germline): LGHDT, YNNKEL (reference sequence). This CDR3 region has 14 residues. The CDR3 nucleotides are TGTGCCAGCAGCCAAGATCTACAGCTCTACGAGCAGTACGTC. This sequence encodes CASSQDLQLYEQYV.

This clonotype was recorded at least ten times. This chain connects TRBV27 to TRBJ2-2; D unclear. V was clipped by 0 bases and J by 6 bases, with 5 bases between them. The CDR3 extends over 13 amino acids. The germline V gene encodes CDR1 MNHEY and CDR2 SMNVEV (reference sequence). The CDR3 DNA follows: TGTGCCAGCAGTTTATCTTCCCCCGGGGAGCTGTTTTTT. As protein: CASSLSSPGELFF.

This clonotype was observed at least ten times. V usage is TRBV18 and J usage is TRBJ2-3; D call uncertain. V gave up 0 bases and J gave up 3 bases, with 7 bases separating them. The length of the CDR3 is 14 residues. Germline lookup yields CDR1 KGHSH and CDR2 LQKENI. Here the CDR3 reads CASSPPGETDTQYF. CDR3 DNA sequence: TGTGCCAGCTCACCACCGGGTGAGACAGATACGCAGTATTTT.

This clonotype was seen a few times. Here the CDR3 DNA reads TGTGCCAGCAGCCCTTCCGTTGCGTCGTGGCGCGAGCAGTACTTC. This sequence encodes CASSPSVASWREQYF. The J gene is TRBJ2-7, the V gene TRBV14; D gene unclear. The germline CDR1 and CDR2 sequences are SGHDN and FVKESK. The CDR3 has 15 amino acids. Trimming took off 4 bases at V and 6 bases at J, with 19 bases between the two ends.

This clonotype was recorded many times. The chain carries TRBV11-2 and TRBJ2-2; weak D call: TRBD1 (6 bases). The V gene lost 0 bases and the J gene lost 6 bases, with 14 bases spanning the gap. CDR3 length equals 16 residues. The germline CDR1 and CDR2 sequences are SGHAT and FQNNGV. CDR3 sequence reads: CASSLDPGSGAGELFF. For the CDR3, the DNA is TGTGCCAGCAGCTTAGATCCCGGTTCAGGGGCCGGGGAGCTGTTTTTT.